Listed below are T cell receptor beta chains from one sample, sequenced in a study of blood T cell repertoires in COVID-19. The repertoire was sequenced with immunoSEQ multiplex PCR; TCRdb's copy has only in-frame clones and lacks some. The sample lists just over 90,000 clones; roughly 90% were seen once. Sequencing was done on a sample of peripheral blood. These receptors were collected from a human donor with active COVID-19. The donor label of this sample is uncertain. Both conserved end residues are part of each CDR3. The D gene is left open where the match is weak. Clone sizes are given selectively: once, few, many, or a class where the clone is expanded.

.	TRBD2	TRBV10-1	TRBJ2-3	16	CASSESMGLATDTQYF	TGCGCCAGCAGTGAGTCTATGGGACTAGCTACAGATACGCAGTATTTT
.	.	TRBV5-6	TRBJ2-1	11	CASSLGGEQFF	TGTGCCAGCAGCTTGGGAGGTGAGCAGTTCTTC
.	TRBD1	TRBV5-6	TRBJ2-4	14	CASSYRGTKNIQYF	TGTGCCAGCAGCTACAGGGGCACCAAAAACATTCAGTACTTC
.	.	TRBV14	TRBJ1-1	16	CASSPLGRGANTEAFF	TGTGCCAGCAGCCCACTGGGGAGGGGCGCGAACACTGAAGCTTTCTTT
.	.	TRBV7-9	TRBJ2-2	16	CASSLAPGIYTGELFF	TGTGCCAGCAGCTTAGCGCCAGGGATTTACACCGGGGAGCTGTTTTTT
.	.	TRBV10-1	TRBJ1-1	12	CARGRQNTEAFF	TGCGCCAGGGGGAGGCAGAACACTGAAGCTTTCTTT
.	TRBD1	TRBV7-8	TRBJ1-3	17	CASSFITGTGERNTIYF	TGTGCCAGCAGCTTCATAACCGGGACAGGGGAACGAAACACCATATATTTT
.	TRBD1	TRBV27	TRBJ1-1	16	CASSLVGRGVNTEAFF	TGTGCCAGCAGTTTGGTAGGCAGGGGGGTGAACACTGAAGCTTTCTTT
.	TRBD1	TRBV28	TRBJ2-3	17	CASSLTGGQSSTDTQYF	TGTGCCAGCAGTTTGACAGGGGGCCAATCTAGCACAGATACGCAGTATTTT
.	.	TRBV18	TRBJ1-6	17	CASSPRATVKDNSPLHF	TGTGCCAGCTCACCACGGGCGACAGTCAAAGATAATTCACCCCTCCACTTT
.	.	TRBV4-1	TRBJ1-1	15	CASSQDRRGYTEAFF	TGCGCCAGCAGCCAAGACAGGAGGGGTTACACTGAAGCTTTCTTT
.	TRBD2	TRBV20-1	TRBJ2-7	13	CSASFGGGIEQYF	TGCAGTGCTAGTTTTGGCGGGGGAATCGAGCAGTACTTC
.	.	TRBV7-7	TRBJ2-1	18	CASSPGRMDTSSYNEQFF	TGTGCCAGCAGCCCGGGGAGGATGGACACCAGCTCCTACAATGAGCAGTTCTTC
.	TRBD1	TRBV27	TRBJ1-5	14	CASSGGTGGVAQHF	TGTGCCAGCAGTGGCGGGACAGGAGGGGTGGCCCAGCATTTT
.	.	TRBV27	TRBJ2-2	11	CASRSTGELFF	TGTGCCAGCAGGAGCACCGGGGAGCTGTTTTTT
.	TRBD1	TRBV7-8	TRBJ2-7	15	CASSLNGRGLGEQYF	TGTGCCAGCAGCTTAAATGGCAGGGGGCTGGGCGAGCAGTACTTC
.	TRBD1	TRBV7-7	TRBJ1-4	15	CASSATGLANEKLFF	TGTGCTAGCAGCGCGACAGGGCTAGCTAATGAAAAACTGTTTTTT
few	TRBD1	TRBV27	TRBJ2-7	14	CASSELDRSYEQYF	TGTGCCAGCAGTGAGTTGGACAGGTCCTACGAGCAGTACTTC
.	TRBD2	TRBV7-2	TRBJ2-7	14	CASSSGLVVYEQYF	TGTGCCAGCAGCTCGGGACTAGTAGTTTACGAGCAGTACTTC
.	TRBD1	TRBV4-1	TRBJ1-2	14	CASSQVGVDRGHTF	TGCGCCAGCAGCCAAGTGGGGGTAGACAGGGGCCATACCTTC
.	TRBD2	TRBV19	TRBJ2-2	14	CASSPAAGVGELFF	TGTGCCAGTAGCCCTGCAGCGGGGGTCGGGGAGCTGTTTTTT
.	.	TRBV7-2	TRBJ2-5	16	CASSDLGGGLSETQYF	TGTGCCAGCAGCGATCTGGGGGGGGGCCTCTCCGAGACCCAGTACTTC
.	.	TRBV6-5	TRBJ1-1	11	CASRRQLEAFF	TGTGCCAGCAGGCGGCAGCTTGAAGCTTTCTTT
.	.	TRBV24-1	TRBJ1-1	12	CATSNGPGEAFF	TGTGCCACCAGTAACGGTCCAGGTGAAGCTTTCTTT
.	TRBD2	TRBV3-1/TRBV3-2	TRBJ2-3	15	CASSSGTTYTDTQYF	TGTGCCAGCAGCTCCGGGACTACCTACACAGATACGCAGTATTTT
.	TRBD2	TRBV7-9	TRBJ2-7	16	CASSLWVGLAGDEQYF	TGTGCCAGCAGCTTATGGGTCGGACTAGCGGGGGACGAGCAGTACTTC
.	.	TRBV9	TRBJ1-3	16	CASSVASDSTGNTIYF	TGTGCCAGCAGCGTAGCGTCAGATTCGACTGGAAACACCATATATTTT
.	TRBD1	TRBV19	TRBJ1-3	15	CASRRQGTSGNTIYF	TGTGCCAGTAGGCGACAGGGAACTTCTGGAAACACCATATATTTT